Sequencing of this TCR beta chain was carried out in a study of blood T cell repertoires in COVID-19. Background on the study: The cDNA or gDNA used as material had been derived from T cells, B-cell-depleted T cells, or PBMCs.

Per the study methods: Reference gene primer amplification gave estimated nucleated cell counts. Produced via immunoSEQ multiplex PCR; TCRdb's table is partial and in-frame only. For V, J and clone size, that table is used; D and trimming come from the DNA. Seen here are 200,000 to 250,000 clones, under 85% observed once, and the top ten hold roughly 1.9%. Germline loops: CDR1 SGDLS, CDR2 YYNGEE. The CDR3 contains 14 residues. V trimming: 3 bases; J trimming: 5 bases; junction bases outside the gene matches: 6. This clone has more than one count but fewer than ten. The chain has TRBV9 and TRBJ2-3; 7 positions agree with TRBD1. Sequenced input: peripheral blood. The TCR originated in a man in his thirties or forties who had recovered from COVID-19. CDR3 protein: CASSETQGKDTQYF. The CDR3 DNA reads TGTGCCAGCAGCGAGACACAGGGGAAAGATACGCAGTATTTT.